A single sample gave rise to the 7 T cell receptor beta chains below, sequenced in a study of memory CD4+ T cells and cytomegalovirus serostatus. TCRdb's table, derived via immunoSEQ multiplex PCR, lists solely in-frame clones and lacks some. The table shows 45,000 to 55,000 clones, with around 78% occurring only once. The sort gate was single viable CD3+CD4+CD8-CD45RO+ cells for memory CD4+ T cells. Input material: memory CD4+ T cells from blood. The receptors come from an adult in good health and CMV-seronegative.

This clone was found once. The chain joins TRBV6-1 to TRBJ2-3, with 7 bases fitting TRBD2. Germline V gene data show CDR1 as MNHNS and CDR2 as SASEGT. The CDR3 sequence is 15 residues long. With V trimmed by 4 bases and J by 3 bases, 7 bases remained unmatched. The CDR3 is CASSARDYATDTQYF. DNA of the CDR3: TGTGCCAGCAGTGCCCGGGACTATGCAACAGATACGCAGTATTTT.

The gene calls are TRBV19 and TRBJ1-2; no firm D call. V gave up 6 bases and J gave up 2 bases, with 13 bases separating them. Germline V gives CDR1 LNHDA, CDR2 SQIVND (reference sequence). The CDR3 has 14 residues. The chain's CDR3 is CASSSRSLNYGYTF. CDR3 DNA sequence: TGTGCCAGTAGCTCCAGGAGCCTCAACTATGGCTACACCTTC.

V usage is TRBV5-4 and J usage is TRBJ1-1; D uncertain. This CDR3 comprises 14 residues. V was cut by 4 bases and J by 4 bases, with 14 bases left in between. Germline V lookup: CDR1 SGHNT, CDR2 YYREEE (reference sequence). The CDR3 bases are TGTGCCAGCAGCACTACTAATGATATCACTGAAGCTTTCTTT. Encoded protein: CASSTTNDITEAFF.

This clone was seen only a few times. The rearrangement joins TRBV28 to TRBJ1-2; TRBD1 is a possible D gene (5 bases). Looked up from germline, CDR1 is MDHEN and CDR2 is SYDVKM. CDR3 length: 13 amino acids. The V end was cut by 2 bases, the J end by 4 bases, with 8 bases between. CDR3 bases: TGTGCCAGCAGTTTACAGGGCCCCTATGGCTACACCTTC. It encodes CASSLQGPYGYTF.

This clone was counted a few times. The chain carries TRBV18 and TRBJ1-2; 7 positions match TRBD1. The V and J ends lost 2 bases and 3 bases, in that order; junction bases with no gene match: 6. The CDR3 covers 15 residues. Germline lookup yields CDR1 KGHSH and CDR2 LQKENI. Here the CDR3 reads CASSPTDRAYYGYTF. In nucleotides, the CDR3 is TGTGCCAGCTCACCAACCGACAGGGCATACTATGGCTACACCTTC.

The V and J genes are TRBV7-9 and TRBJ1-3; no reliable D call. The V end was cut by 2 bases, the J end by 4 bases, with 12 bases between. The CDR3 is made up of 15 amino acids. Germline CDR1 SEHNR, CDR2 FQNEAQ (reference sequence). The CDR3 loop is CASSLSGVEGNTIYF. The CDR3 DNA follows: TGTGCCAGCAGCTTATCTGGGGTGGAAGGAAACACCATATATTTT.

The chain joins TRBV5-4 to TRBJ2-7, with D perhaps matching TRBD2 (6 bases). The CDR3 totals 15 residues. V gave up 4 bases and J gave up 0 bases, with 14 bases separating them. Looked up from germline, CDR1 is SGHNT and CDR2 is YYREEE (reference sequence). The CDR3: CASSPGDSSSYEQYF. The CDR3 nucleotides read TGTGCCAGCAGCCCCGGGGACTCGAGCTCCTACGAGCAGTACTTC.